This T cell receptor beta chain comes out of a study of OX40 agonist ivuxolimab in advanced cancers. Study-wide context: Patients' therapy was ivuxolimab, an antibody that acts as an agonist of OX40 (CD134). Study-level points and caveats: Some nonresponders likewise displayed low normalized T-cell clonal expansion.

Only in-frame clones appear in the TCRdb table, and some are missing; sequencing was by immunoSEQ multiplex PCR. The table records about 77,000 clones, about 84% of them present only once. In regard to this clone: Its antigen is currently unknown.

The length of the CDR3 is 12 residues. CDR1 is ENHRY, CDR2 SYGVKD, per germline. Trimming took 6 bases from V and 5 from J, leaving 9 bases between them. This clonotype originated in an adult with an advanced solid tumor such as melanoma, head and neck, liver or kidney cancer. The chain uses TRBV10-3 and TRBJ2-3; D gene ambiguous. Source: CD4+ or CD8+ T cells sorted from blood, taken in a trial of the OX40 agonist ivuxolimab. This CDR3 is CAISSSGDTQYF. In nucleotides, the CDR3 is TGTGCCATCAGCTCCTCGGGAGATACGCAGTATTTT.